A single sample gave rise to the 13 T cell receptor beta chains below, sequenced in a study of blood T cell repertoires in COVID-19. Sequenced by immunoSEQ multiplex PCR; TCRdb stores in-frame clones only, minus some. Altogether approximately 56,000 clones are present, 84% being singletons, with the ten largest covering 10% to 15%. The sample was peripheral blood. These receptors were collected from an elderly woman with acute or convalescent COVID-19.

The V call is TRBV14, the J call TRBJ1-1; 10 bases match TRBD1. Germline lookup yields CDR1 SGHDN and CDR2 FVKESK. The V segment lost 4 bases and the J segment 6 bases; nucleotides outside the gene matches: 11. The CDR3 loop spans 16 amino acids. The CDR3 nucleotides read TGTGCCAGCAGCCCCTCTCGGGGGACAGGGGTGTCTGAAGCTTTCTTT. Translating gives CASSPSRGTGVSEAFF.

This clone was counted only a few times. This sequence joins TRBV19 and TRBJ1-1, with D possibly matching TRBD1 (5 bases). Trimming removed 5 bases from V and 1 base from J, with 8 bases in between. The CDR3 has 13 amino acids. Germline CDR1 is LNHDA and CDR2 is SQIVND (reference sequence). The CDR3 sequence: CASSATGNTEAFF. CDR3 sequence (DNA): TGTGCCAGTAGTGCTACAGGGAACACTGAAGCTTTCTTT.

This chain connects TRBV7-9 to TRBJ2-3; the match to TRBD2 covers 7 bases. J gave up 4 bases and V 5 bases, and 6 bases lay outside the gene matches. Germline assignment: CDR1 SEHNR and CDR2 FQNEAQ (reference sequence). CDR3 size: 14 residues. CDR3 sequence (DNA): TGTGCCAGCAGCCTACTAGCGCCGGCAGATACGCAGTATTTT. It translates to CASSLLAPADTQYF.

This chain connects TRBV16 to TRBJ2-3; D is perhaps TRBD1 (6 bases). The V gene's germline CDR1 is KGHSY and CDR2 FQNENV. The CDR3 covers 14 residues. V was shortened by 2 bases and J by 4 bases, with 10 bases between the two germline ends. The CDR3 reads CASSQTGFADTQYF. CDR3 sequence (DNA): TGTGCCAGCAGCCAAACAGGGTTCGCAGATACGCAGTATTTT.

This clone has just a few counts. This chain links TRBV11-1 with TRBJ1-1, with D possibly matching TRBD1 (6 bases). Germline V gives CDR1 SGHAT, CDR2 FQDESV (reference sequence). The V and J ends lost 5 bases and 5 bases respectively, with 18 bases between them. CDR3 length: 15 residues. CDR3 sequence reads: CASSLYKIQGTEAFF. The CDR3 nucleotides are TGTGCCAGCAGCCTCTATAAAATCCAGGGGACTGAAGCTTTCTTT.

CDR3 loop: CASGTIYRAANYGYTF. CDR3 nucleotides: TGTGCTAGTGGGACAATCTACAGGGCGGCTAACTATGGCTACACCTTC. The genes are TRBV12-5 and TRBJ1-2; tentatively, D is TRBD1 (6 bases). The V end lost 6 bases, the J end lost 0 bases, and 17 bases lay between the germline ends. The germline CDR1 and CDR2 sequences are LGHNT and FRNRAP. This CDR3 is 16 amino acids long.

The V and J genes are TRBV6-5 and TRBJ1-1; possibly TRBD1 for D (6 bases). Trimming left V 5 bases short and J 4 bases short, with 11 bases between. The CDR3 is 13 residues long. Germline loops: CDR1 MNHEY, CDR2 SVGAGI. In DNA, the CDR3 is TGTGCCAGCAGTACAGGGTTCAGCACTGAAGCTTTCTTT. Translating it yields CASSTGFSTEAFF.

This chain joins TRBV19 and TRBJ2-3; 11 bases are a match to TRBD2. Germline V gives CDR1 LNHDA, CDR2 SQIVND (reference sequence). This CDR3 contains 15 residues. Unmatched junction bases numbered 7, after V lost 9 bases and J lost 2 bases. The CDR3 nucleotides read TGTGCCAGGGGACAACTAGCGGGGGTCACAGATACGCAGTATTTT. This codes for CARGQLAGVTDTQYF.

This chain links TRBV6-5 with TRBJ1-5, with 8 bases fitting TRBD1. Germline V gene lookup returns CDR1 MNHEY and CDR2 SVGAGI. The CDR3 sequence is 14 residues long. V shed 4 bases and J 5 bases; nucleotides not matched to a gene: 4. The DNA of the CDR3 is TGTGCCAGCAGTTTACAGGGGGGCCATCAGCCCCAGCATTTT. Translated, it gives CASSLQGGHQPQHF.

V is TRBV6-1 and J is TRBJ2-4; 7 nucleotides line up with TRBD1. There are 16 residues in the CDR3. Per germline, CDR1 MNHNS and CDR2 SASEGT. Germline trimming cut 2 bases from V and 2 bases from J; bases unmatched to any gene: 6. The CDR3 coding sequence is TGTGCCAGCAGTGAACGGCAGGGGGTGACCAAAAACATTCAGTACTTC. Protein: CASSERQGVTKNIQYF.

Points on this clone: The identical CDR3 is also encoded by other nucleotide sequences in the sample. The gene calls are TRBV18 and TRBJ2-7; the D is unclear. Per the germline V gene, CDR1 is KGHSH and CDR2 is LQKENI. CDR3 length: 13 amino acids. V lost 3 bases and J 4 bases, leaving 10 bases between the germline ends. In DNA, the CDR3 is TGTGCCAGCTCACCGGGCCAGAATTACGAGCAGTACTTC. Translating gives CASSPGQNYEQYF. Using reference TRBV18 and TRBJ2-7 for the parts outside the CDR3, the full variable domain is NAGVMQNPRHLVRRRGQEARLRCSPMKGHSHVYWYRQLPEEGLKFMVYLQKENIIDESGMPKERFSAEFPKEGPSILRIQQVVRGDSAAYFCASSPGQNYEQYFGPGTRLTVT.

CDR3 sequence (DNA): TGTGCCAGCAGTTACGTTCTGTTCCGGGATGAGCAGTTCTTC. Translating gives CASSYVLFRDEQFF. The gene calls are TRBV6-5 and TRBJ2-1; D ambiguous. The V end lost 2 bases, the J end lost 8 bases, and 13 bases lay between the germline ends. Germline V gene lookup returns CDR1 MNHEY and CDR2 SVGAGI. The CDR3 covers 14 residues.

J is TRBJ2-2 and V is TRBV11-1, with D perhaps TRBD1 (5 bases). This CDR3 is 14 amino acids long. Germline lookup yields CDR1 SGHAT and CDR2 FQDESV (reference sequence). The ends were cut back, 1 base at V and 4 bases at J, with 7 bases in the middle. As DNA, the CDR3 is TGTGCCAGCAGCTTAGGTCAGGGCACCGGGGAGCTGTTTTTT. It yields the protein CASSLGQGTGELFF.